The clone carrying this T cell receptor beta chain was observed a handful of times. The data stem from a study of blood T cell repertoires in COVID-19. About the research overall: Spain, Italy and the United States supplied samples that represented acute and convalescent COVID-19. T cells, B-cell-depleted T cells, or PBMCs supplied cDNA or gDNA.

As processed by the authors: Estimation of nucleated cell counts relied on the amplification of reference gene primers. The repertoire was sequenced with immunoSEQ multiplex PCR; TCRdb's copy has only in-frame clones and lacks some. For V, J and clone size, that table is used; D and trimming come from the DNA. The table lists about 220,000 clones, about four fifths of them singletons. Trimming stripped 4 bases from V and 5 bases from J, with 15 bases between. This CDR3 has 14 amino acids. Germline V gives CDR1 GTSNPN, CDR2 SVGIG (reference sequence). Sample: peripheral blood. This clonotype was sampled from a woman older than 75 with acute or convalescent COVID-19. The gene calls are TRBV30 and TRBJ1-3; D remains unclear. CDR3 nucleotides: TGTGCCTGGAAGAAGGTGCCCGACAGAAACACCATATATTTT. It codes for CAWKKVPDRNTIYF. The variable domain in full, completed from reference TRBV30 and TRBJ1-3, reads SQTIHQWPATLVQPVGSPLSLECTVEGTSNPNLYWYRQAAGRGLQLLFYSVGIGQISSEVPQNLSASRPQDRQFILSSKKLLLSDSGFYLCAWKKVPDRNTIYFGEGSWLTVV.